This section outlines one T cell receptor beta chain sequence together with its context. The CDR3 loop spans 14 amino acids. Trimming removed 4 bases from V and 2 bases from J, with 13 bases in between. Germline loops: CDR1 SGHNT, CDR2 YYREEE (reference sequence). Libraries were prepared by immunoSEQ multiplex PCR; TCRdb keeps only in-frame clonotypes and omits some of them. The sample has under 80,000 clones; approximately 87% are singletons. The data were taken from a study of OX40 agonist ivuxolimab in advanced cancers. The origin of this receptor is an adult with an advanced solid tumor such as melanoma, head and neck, liver or kidney cancer. The starting material was CD4+ or CD8+ T cells sorted from blood, obtained in a trial of the OX40 agonist ivuxolimab. The V gene is TRBV5-4, the J gene TRBJ2-7, with D possibly matching TRBD1 (5 bases). Here the CDR3 reads CASSPPDMAYEQYF. CDR3 DNA: TGTGCCAGCAGCCCTCCGGACATGGCCTACGAGCAGTACTTC.